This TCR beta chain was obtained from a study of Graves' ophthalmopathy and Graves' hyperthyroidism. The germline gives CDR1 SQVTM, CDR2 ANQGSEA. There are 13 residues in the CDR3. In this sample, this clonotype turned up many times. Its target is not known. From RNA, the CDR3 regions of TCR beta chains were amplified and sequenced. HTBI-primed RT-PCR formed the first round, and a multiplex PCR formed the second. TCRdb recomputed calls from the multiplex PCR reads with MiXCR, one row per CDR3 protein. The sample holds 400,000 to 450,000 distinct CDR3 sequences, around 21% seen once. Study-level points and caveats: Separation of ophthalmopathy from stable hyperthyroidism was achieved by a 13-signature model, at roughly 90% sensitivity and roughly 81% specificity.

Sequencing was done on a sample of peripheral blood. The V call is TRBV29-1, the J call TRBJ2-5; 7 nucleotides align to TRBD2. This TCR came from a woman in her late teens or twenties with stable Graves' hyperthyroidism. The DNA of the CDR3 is TGCAGTGGAGGTGGGGCGGGAGAAGAGACCCAGTACTTC. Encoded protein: CSGGGAGEETQYF.